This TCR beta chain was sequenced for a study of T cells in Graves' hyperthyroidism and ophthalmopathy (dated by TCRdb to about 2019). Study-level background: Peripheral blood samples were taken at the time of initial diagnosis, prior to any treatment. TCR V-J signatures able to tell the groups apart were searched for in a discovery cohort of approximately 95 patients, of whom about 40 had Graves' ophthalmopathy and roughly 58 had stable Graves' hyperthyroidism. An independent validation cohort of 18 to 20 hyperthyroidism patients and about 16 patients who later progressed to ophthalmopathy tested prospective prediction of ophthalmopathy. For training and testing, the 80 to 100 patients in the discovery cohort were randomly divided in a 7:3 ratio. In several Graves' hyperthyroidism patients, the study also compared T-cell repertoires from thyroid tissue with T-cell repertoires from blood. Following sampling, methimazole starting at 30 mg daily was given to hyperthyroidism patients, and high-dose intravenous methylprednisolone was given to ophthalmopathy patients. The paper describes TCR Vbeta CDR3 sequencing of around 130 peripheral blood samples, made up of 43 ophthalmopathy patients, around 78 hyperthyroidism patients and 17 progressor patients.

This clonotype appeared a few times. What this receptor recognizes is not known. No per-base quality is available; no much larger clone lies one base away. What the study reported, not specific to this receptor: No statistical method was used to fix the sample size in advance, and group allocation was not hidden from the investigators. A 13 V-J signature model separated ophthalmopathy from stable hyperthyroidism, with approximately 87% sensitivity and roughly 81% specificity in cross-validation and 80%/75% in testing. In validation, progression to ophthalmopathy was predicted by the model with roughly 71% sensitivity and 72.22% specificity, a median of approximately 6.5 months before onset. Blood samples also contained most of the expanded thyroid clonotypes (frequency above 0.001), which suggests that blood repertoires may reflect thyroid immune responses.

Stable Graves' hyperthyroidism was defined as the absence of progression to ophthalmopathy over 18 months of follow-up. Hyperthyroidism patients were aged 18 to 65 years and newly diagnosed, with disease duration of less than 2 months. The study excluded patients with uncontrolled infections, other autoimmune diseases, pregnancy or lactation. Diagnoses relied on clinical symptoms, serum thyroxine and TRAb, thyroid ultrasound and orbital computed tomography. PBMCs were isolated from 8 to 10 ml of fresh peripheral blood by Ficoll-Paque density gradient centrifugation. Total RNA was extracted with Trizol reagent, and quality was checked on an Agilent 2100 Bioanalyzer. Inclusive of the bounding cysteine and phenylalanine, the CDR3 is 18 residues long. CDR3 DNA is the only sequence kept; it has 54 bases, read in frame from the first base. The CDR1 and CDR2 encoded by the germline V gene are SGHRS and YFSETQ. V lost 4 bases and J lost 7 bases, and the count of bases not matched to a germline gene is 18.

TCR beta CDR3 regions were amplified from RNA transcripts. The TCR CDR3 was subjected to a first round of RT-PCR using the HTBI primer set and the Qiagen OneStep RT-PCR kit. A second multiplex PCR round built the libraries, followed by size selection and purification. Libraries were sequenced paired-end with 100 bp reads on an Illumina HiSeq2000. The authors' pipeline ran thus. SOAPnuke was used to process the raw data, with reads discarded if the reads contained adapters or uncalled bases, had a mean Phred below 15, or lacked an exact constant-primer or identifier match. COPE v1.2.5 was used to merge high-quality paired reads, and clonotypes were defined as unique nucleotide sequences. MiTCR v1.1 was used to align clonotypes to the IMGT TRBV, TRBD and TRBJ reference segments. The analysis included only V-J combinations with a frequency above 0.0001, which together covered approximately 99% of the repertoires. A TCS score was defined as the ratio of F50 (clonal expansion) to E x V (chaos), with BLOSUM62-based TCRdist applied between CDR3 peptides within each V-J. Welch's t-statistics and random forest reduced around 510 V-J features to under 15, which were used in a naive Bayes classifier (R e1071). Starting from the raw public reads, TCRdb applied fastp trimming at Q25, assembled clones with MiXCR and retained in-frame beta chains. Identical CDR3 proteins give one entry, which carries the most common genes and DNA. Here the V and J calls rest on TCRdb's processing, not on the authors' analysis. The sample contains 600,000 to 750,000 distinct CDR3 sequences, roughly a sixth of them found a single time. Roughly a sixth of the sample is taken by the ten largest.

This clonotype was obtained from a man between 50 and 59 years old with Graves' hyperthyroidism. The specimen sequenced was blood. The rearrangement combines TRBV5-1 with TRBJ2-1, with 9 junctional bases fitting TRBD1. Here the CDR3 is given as CASSPGQGRGVSRNEQFF. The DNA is TGCGCCAGCAGCCCGGGACAGGGTAGGGGGGTATCTAGGAATGAGCAGTTCTTC.